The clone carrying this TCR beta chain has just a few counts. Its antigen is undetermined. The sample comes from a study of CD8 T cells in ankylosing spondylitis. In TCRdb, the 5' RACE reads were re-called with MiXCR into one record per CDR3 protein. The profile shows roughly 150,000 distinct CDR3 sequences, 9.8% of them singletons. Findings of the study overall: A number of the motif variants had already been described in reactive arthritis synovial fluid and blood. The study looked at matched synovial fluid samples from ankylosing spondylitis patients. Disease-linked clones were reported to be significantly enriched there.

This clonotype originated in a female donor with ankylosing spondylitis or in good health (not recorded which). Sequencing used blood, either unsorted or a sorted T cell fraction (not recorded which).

CDR3: CASSPTGTGYGYTF. CDR3 bases: TGTGCCAGCAGTCCAACAGGGACGGGGTATGGCTACACCTTC. The J gene is TRBJ1-2, the V gene TRBV28; TRBD1 is a possible D gene (6 bases). CDR1 MDHEN and CDR2 SYDVKM come from the germline V gene. V was pared by 5 bases and J by 5 bases, with 15 bases between. This CDR3 has 14 amino acids.